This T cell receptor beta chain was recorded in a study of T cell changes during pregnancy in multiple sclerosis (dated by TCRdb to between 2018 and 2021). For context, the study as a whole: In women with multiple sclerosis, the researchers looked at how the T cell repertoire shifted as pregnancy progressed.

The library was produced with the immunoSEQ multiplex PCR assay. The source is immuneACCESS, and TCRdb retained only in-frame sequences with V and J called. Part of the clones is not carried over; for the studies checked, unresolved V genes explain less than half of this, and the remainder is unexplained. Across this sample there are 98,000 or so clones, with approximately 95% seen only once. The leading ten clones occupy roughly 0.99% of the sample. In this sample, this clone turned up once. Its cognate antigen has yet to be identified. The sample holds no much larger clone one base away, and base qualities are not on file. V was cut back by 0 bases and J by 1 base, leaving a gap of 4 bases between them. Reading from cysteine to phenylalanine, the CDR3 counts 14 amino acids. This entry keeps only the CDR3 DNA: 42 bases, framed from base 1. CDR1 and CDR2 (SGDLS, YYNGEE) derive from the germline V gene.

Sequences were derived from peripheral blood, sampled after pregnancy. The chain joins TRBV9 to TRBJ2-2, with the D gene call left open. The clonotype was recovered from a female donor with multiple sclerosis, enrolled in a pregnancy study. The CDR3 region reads CASSVVRNTGELFF. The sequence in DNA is TGTGCCAGCAGCGTAGTGAGGAACACCGGGGAGCTGTTTTTT.